This T cell receptor beta chain is from a study of blood T cell repertoires in COVID-19. A Seattle source enrolled patients during active infection and followed them longitudinally. J gave up 0 bases and V 5 bases, and 8 bases lay outside the gene matches. The CDR3 totals 17 residues. The germline V gene has CDR1 SGDLS and CDR2 YYNGEE. Per the original methods: Amplification with reference gene primers provided the estimates of nucleated cell counts. Profiling relied on immunoSEQ multiplex PCR, and the TCRdb table lists in-frame clones only, not all of them. Clone size and the V and J calls come from that table; the DNA yielded D and trimming. The profile shows 350,000 to 400,000 clones, approximately 88% of them singletons.

The receptor was isolated from a woman aged 25 to 39 with COVID-19, enrolled during active disease. Input material: peripheral blood. The V call is TRBV9, the J call TRBJ2-6, with TRBD2 matching 7 bases. CDR3 coding DNA: TGTGCCAGCAGGCGCGGGGAGGGGAACTCTGGGGCCAACGTCCTGACTTTC. Protein product: CASRRGEGNSGANVLTF.